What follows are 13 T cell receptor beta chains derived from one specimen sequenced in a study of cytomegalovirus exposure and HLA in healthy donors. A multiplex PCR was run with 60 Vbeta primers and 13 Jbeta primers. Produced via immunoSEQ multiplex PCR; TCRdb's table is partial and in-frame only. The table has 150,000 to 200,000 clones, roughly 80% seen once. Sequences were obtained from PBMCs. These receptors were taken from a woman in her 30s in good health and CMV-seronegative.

The CDR3 nucleotides read TGTGCCAGCAGTCGAAACAGGGGCCGCAGGTACGAGCAGTACTTC. Its protein product is CASSRNRGRRYEQYF. The rearrangement links TRBV28 to TRBJ2-7; 7 nucleotides align to TRBD1. CDR1 MDHEN and CDR2 SYDVKM come from the germline V gene. V shed 5 bases and J 4 bases; nucleotides not matched to a gene: 11. The CDR3 sequence is 15 residues long.

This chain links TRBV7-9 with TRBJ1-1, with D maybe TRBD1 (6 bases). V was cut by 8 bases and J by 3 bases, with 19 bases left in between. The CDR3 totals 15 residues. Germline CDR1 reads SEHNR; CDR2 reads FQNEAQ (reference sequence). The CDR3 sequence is CASGLGGRGHTEAFF. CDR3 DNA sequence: TGTGCCAGCGGGTTAGGGGGTCGGGGTCACACTGAAGCTTTCTTT.

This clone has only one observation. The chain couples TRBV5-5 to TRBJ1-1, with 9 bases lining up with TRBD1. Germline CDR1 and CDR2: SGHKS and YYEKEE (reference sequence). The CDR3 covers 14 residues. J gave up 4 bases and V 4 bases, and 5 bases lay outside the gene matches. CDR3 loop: CASSGTGLLTEAFF. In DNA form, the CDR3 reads TGTGCCAGCAGCGGGACAGGGCTGCTCACTGAAGCTTTCTTT.

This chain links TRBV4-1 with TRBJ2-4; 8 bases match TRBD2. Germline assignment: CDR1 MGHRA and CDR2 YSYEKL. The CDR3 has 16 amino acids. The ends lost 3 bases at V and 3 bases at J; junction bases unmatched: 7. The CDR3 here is CASSHPAAGGKNIQYF. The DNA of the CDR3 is TGCGCCAGCAGCCATCCCGCCGCGGGGGGCAAAAACATTCAGTACTTC.

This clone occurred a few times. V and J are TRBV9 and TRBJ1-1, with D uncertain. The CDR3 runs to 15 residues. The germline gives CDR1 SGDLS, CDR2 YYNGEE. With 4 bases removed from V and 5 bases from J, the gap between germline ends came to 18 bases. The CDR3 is CASSPQLYALTEAFF. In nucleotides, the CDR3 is TGTGCCAGCAGCCCTCAACTTTATGCCTTGACTGAAGCTTTCTTT. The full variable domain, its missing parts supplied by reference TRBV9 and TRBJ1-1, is DSGVTQTPKHLITATGQRVTLRCSPRSGDLSVYWYQQSLDQGLQFLIQYYNGEERAKGNILERFSAQQFPDLHSELNLSSLELGDSALYFCASSPQLYALTEAFFGQGTRLTVV.

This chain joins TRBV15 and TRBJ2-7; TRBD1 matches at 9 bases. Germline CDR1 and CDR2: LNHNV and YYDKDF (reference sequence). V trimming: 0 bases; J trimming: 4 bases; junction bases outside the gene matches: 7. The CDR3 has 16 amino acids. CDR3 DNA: TGTGCCACCAGCAGAGAGGGGCGGGACAGGGCGTACGAGCAGTACTTC. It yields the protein CATSREGRDRAYEQYF.

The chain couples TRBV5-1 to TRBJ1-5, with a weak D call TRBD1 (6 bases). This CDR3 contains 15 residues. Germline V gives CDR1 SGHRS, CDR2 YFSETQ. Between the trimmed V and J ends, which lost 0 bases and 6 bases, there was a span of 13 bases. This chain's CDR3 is CASSLDVGAGQPQHF. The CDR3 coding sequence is TGCGCCAGCAGCTTGGATGTGGGGGCCGGTCAGCCCCAGCATTTT.

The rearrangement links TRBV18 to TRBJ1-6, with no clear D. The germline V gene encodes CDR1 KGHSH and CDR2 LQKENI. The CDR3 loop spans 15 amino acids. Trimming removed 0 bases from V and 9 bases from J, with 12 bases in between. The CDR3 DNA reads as TGTGCCAGCTCACCACCGTACGGGGTTGGTTCACCCCTCCACTTT. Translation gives CASSPPYGVGSPLHF.

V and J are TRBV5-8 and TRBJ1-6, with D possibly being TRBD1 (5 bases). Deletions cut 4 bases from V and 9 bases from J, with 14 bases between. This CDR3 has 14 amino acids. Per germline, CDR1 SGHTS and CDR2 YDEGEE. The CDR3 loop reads CASSPARQSSPLHF. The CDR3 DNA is TGTGCCAGCAGCCCAGCGAGACAGTCTTCACCCCTCCACTTT.

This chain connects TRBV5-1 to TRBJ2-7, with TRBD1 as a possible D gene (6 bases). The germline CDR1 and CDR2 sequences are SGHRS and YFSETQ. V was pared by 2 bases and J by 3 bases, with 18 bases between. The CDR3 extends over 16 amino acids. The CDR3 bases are TGCGCCAGCAGCTTCCTAGTACAGGGTTGGGGCTACGAGCAGTACTTC. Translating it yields CASSFLVQGWGYEQYF.

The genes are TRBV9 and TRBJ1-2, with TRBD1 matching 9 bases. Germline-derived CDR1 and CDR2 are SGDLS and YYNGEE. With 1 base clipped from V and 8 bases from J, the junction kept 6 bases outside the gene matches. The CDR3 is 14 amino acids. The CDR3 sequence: CASSVPGTGIGYTF. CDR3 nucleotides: TGTGCCAGCAGCGTACCCGGGACAGGGATCGGCTACACCTTC.

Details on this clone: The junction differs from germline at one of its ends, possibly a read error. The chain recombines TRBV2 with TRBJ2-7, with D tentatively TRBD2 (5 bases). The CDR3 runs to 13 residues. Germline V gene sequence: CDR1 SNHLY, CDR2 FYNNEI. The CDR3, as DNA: TGTGCCAGCGAGGGTGGCATAACCTACGAGCAGTGCTTC. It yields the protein CASEGGITYEQCF.

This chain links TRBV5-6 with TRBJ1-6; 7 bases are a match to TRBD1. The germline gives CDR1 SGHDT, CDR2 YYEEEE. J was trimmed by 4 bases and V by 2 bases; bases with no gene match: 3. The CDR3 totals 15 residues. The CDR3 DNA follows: TGTGCCAGCAGCTTTAAGACAGGGTATAATTCACCCCTCCACTTT. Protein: CASSFKTGYNSPLHF. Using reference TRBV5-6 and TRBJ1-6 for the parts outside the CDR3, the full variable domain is DAGVTQSPTHLIKTRGQQVTLRCSPKSGHDTVSWYQQALGQGPQFIFQYYEEEERQRGNFPDRFSGHQFPNYSSELNVNALLLGDSALYLCASSFKTGYNSPLHFGNGTRLTVT.